Here is one T cell receptor (beta chain) with its context. It has no known antigen specificity. No base-level quality is on record; no much larger clone is a single base apart. The data originate from a study of shared clonotypes between healthy human individuals (dated by TCRdb to 2018 to 2020). Notes on the research overall: The cohort comprised a couple of women and a few men aged 18 to 49 years. Libraries were prepared and TCR repertoires were sequenced by different laboratories using diverse techniques, in order to increase sequencing depth and limit assay-specific biases. Leukapheresis yielded between about 0.94 and 9.5 billion PBMCs per donor. For each donor, CD4 naive and CD4 memory were each given three plates, CD8 naive was given two plates, and CD8 memory was given one plate. To estimate repertoire size and how much clonotype sharing occurs between individuals, the study deeply sequenced the blood TCR repertoires of about five healthy adults.

On the study overall, not on this receptor specifically: Naive subsets generally had larger estimated clonotype richness than memory subsets did. Higher generation probabilities were observed for clonotypes shared by all four sorted-subset donors than for non-shared clonotypes. The genetic and exposure-history diversity represented was limited by the small number of donors. Pairwise subsampling led to the expectation that sequencing depth would affect the degree of clonotype sharing among donors. Rarefaction of sorted-subset datasets indicated incomplete sequencing despite the large sequencing depth. Sharing across a few donors was observed for approximately 5% of naive CD4, over 3% of naive CD8, 2% to 2.5% of memory CD4, and around 0.4% of memory CD8 clonotypes. Sampling was limited to blood, and TCR repertoires in tissue likely differ from TCR repertoires in blood.

Using the deep immunoSEQ assay, TCR CDR3 regions were amplified from genomic DNA by multiplex PCR. For each cell subset, the extracted genomic DNA was distributed evenly across all wells of several immunoSEQ 96-well plates, and each plate served as one replicate. Each replicate PCR for sorted subsets received 150 to 250 ng genomic DNA, equal to roughly 30,000 T cell genomes. Purified libraries were quantified with a Qubit 3.0 fluorometer, sized on a Bioanalyzer 2100, and re-quantified with the KAPA Library Quantification kit. Every immunoSEQ 96-well plate was sequenced on a separate single-read 150-cycle Illumina NextSeq 550 flow cell. The authors' analysis ran thus. Because the immunoSEQ output included only junctional sequences and no quality scores, the filtering could not be the same as the filtering used for full-length reads. Sequences were annotated with PyIR, a Python wrapper for IgBLAST v1.9, and V/J genes and CDR3 were assigned using IMGT germline references. Reads were filtered out if the reads had weak V/J assignments (E-value above 1e-6), no CDR3, stop codons, out-of-frame junctions, or ambiguous translated residues. V3J clonotypes were defined as sequences sharing an identical inferred V gene, J gene, and CDR3 amino acid sequence. Percentage overlap between repertoires was calculated by dividing the number of shared unique clonotypes by the size of the smaller repertoire. Repertoire richness was assessed with RTK rarefaction, the Chao1 estimator, and Recon v2.1 estimates of unobserved clonotypes. OLGA was used to compute generation probabilities for all TCRbeta clonotypes that the gDNA method yielded from a few donors. TCRdb carries this immuneACCESS record with in-frame sequences only. Its versions omit some clonotypes, under half of them owing to an unresolved V gene in the studies checked, with the rest unexplained. The V and J calls and clone size come from that table; D and trimming were worked out from the DNA. In this sample the table shows 2 million to 2.5 million clones, about 93% of which occur a single time. The top ten clones comprise more than 1.5% of the sample.

For the CD8 naive samples, CD45RO-negative cells were positively selected for CCR7, yielding a CD45RA+CCR7+ population from which TemRA cells were excluded. The donors were healthy, HIV-negative adults with no recently reported acute infections or vaccinations. Every donor was a Caucasian adult living in Nashville, Tennessee, USA. Blood was obtained by leukapheresis, after which PBMCs were separated by Ficoll-Histopaque density gradient centrifugation and cryopreserved in liquid nitrogen vapor phase. Analytical flow cytometry was used to check the purity and quantity of each magnetically sorted T cell population. Genomic DNA was isolated from each sorted fraction and quantified by UV absorbance on a Nanodrop 2000c. At the junction V is shortened by 3 bases and J by 1 base, with 16 bases in between. The CDR3 runs 17 residues from the cysteine to the phenylalanine. The entry retains the CDR3 DNA only, 51 bases that are in frame from base 1. CDR1 and CDR2, looked up from the germline V gene, are SGDLS and YYNGEE.

The chain joins TRBV9 to TRBJ2-2; possibly the D gene is TRBD2, per 5 matching bases. Input material: naive CD8+ T cells from PBMCs. According to the study, the label for this sample's cell subset or site signals: CD45RA+CCR7+. The sequence was collected from a man between 18 and 29 years old in good health. Some clones in this sample may be carry-over from other donors' samples. DNA sequence: TGTGCCAGCAGCGACCGATTGGACGAGGGGAACACCGGGGAGCTGTTTTTT. Translated, it reads CASSDRLDEGNTGELFF. The CDR3 plus the reference TRBV9 and TRBJ2-2 genes for the other parts give the full variable domain: DSGVTQTPKHLITATGQRVTLRCSPRSGDLSVYWYQQSLDQGLQFLIQYYNGEERAKGNILERFSAQQFPDLHSELNLSSLELGDSALYFCASSDRLDEGNTGELFFGEGSRLTVL.